Listed here are 27 T cell receptor beta chains from one sample, sequenced in a study of cytotoxic CD8 clonotypes in ibrutinib-treated CLL. Profiled with immunoSEQ multiplex PCR; TCRdb holds only in-frame clones, not every one. The sample carries 58,000 or so clones, 45% to 65% recorded once. Specimen: PBMCs, collected after 12 months of ibrutinib treatment. Receptors were obtained from a human donor with chronic lymphocytic leukemia.

The chain has TRBV28 and TRBJ2-2; D is unclear. CDR1 is MDHEN and CDR2 is SYDVKM in the germline V gene. The CDR3 has 15 amino acids. V was pared by 0 bases and J by 4 bases, with 9 bases between. In DNA, the CDR3 is TGTGCCAGCAGTTTATGGGACGGATCCACCGGGGAGCTGTTTTTT. As protein: CASSLWDGSTGELFF.

This chain connects TRBV28 to TRBJ2-7; TRBD2 is a possible D gene (6 bases). Germline V gives CDR1 MDHEN, CDR2 SYDVKM. V lost 2 bases to trimming and J lost 2 bases, with 7 bases between them. The CDR3 consists of 13 residues. CDR3 coding DNA: TGTGCCAGCAGTTTAGGGGGGACCTACGAGCAGTACGTC. Amino acid sequence: CASSLGGTYEQYV.

This CDR3 is CASSIAERGYNEQFF. The CDR3 DNA reads TGTGCCAGTAGTATAGCCGAGCGGGGCTACAATGAGCAGTTCTTC. The chain employs TRBV19 and TRBJ2-1; TRBD2 matches at 7 bases. Losses at the gene ends were 1 base for V and 3 bases for J; bases not matched to a gene: 3. From germline, CDR1 is LNHDA and CDR2 SQIVND (reference sequence). There are 15 residues in the CDR3.

The table lists this clone with many counts. The V call is TRBV5-6, the J call TRBJ1-2, with 11 bases fitting TRBD1. Germline CDR1 SGHDT, CDR2 YYEEEE. V trimming: 3 bases; J trimming: 8 bases; junction bases outside the gene matches: 12. The CDR3 is 16 amino acids. The CDR3 spells CASSSPGTGGVLGYTF. CDR3 in DNA: TGTGCCAGCAGCTCTCCCGGGACAGGGGGGGTATTAGGCTACACCTTC.

There are a few counts of this clone. The V gene is TRBV10-3, the J gene TRBJ1-2; 7 nucleotides match TRBD1. The V gene's germline CDR1 is ENHRY and CDR2 SYGVKD. This CDR3 spans 15 amino acids. The V segment lost 6 bases and the J segment 4 bases; nucleotides outside the gene matches: 11. CDR3 region: CAIRTGTETLYGYTF. CDR3 nucleotides: TGTGCCATCAGGACCGGGACAGAAACACTCTATGGCTACACCTTC.

This clone was counted only a few times. V gene TRBV6-5 combines with J gene TRBJ1-1; D unresolved. With 4 bases removed from V and 6 bases from J, the gap between germline ends came to 15 bases. Germline CDR1 reads MNHEY; CDR2 reads SVGAGI. CDR3 size: 14 residues. The CDR3: CASSLESVLAEAFF. CDR3 in DNA: TGTGCCAGCAGTTTAGAGAGTGTCTTGGCTGAAGCTTTCTTT.

This clone was picked up a small number of times. The gene calls are TRBV11-2 and TRBJ2-1; TRBD2 matches at 8 bases. Germline-derived CDR1 and CDR2 are SGHAT and FQNNGV. CDR3 size: 15 residues. V trimming: 2 bases; J trimming: 8 bases; junction bases outside the gene matches: 8. This CDR3 reads CASSLTAQRGHEQFF. CDR3 bases: TGTGCCAGCAGCTTAACGGCACAGCGGGGGCATGAGCAGTTCTTC.

The chain employs TRBV5-4 and TRBJ2-3; TRBD2 aligns across 11 bases. This CDR3 is built from 14 residues. With V trimmed by 9 bases and J by 5 bases, 8 bases remained unmatched. Germline CDR1 and CDR2: SGHNT and YYREEE (reference sequence). Here the CDR3 reads CAINLAGGGDTQYF. DNA for the CDR3: TGTGCCATTAATCTAGCGGGAGGTGGAGATACGCAGTATTTT.

V gene TRBV5-4 combines with J gene TRBJ2-7; 10 bases map to TRBD2. The germline V gene encodes CDR1 SGHNT and CDR2 YYREEE (reference sequence). The CDR3 extends over 16 amino acids. V lost 1 base, J lost 3 bases, and 7 bases stayed unmatched. CDR3 nucleotides: TGTGCCAGCAGCTTGAAACCTAGCGGGAGTCGCTACGAGCAGTACTTC. It encodes CASSLKPSGSRYEQYF. The variable domain in full, with the rest retrieved from reference TRBV5-4 and TRBJ2-7, is ETGVTQSPTHLIKTRGQQVTLRCSSQSGHNTVSWYQQALGQGPQFIFQYYREEENGRGNFPPRFSGLQFPNYSSELNVNALELDDSALYLCASSLKPSGSRYEQYFGPGTRLTVT.

V and J are TRBV7-6 and TRBJ1-4; 10 bases agree with TRBD1. Losses at the gene ends were 5 bases for V and 3 bases for J; bases not matched to a gene: 6. This CDR3 region has 16 residues. Germline CDR1 is SGHVS and CDR2 is FNYEAQ. CDR3 loop: CASSQGTGASNEKLFF. The CDR3 DNA is TGTGCCAGCAGCCAAGGGACAGGGGCGTCTAATGAAAAACTGTTTTTT.

This clone was picked up a small number of times. CDR3 bases: TGTGCCAGCAGTTTAAGGGAATCAGATACGCAGTATTTT. Translated, it gives CASSLRESDTQYF. The J gene is TRBJ2-3, the V gene TRBV7-9; D gene ambiguous. CDR3 size: 13 residues. V lost 6 bases and J 4 bases, leaving 11 bases between the germline ends. The germline V gene has CDR1 SEHNR and CDR2 FQNEAQ (reference sequence).

This clone has more than one count but fewer than ten. The chain links TRBV4-2 to TRBJ2-7; 12 positions match TRBD2. CDR1 and CDR2 (germline): LGHNA, YNFKEQ. The CDR3 has 16 amino acids. With V trimmed by 8 bases and J by 4 bases, 12 bases remained unmatched. CDR3 protein: CASLRPTSGRRYEQYF. In nucleotides, the CDR3 is TGTGCCAGCCTTCGCCCCACTAGCGGGAGGAGGTACGAGCAGTACTTC.

This chain links TRBV6-5 with TRBJ1-6; perhaps TRBD1 as D (6 bases). Per the germline V gene, CDR1 is MNHEY and CDR2 is SVGAGI. V was cut by 7 bases and J by 7 bases, with 14 bases left in between. The length of the CDR3 is 14 residues. CDR3 in DNA: TGTGCCAGCACGACAGGCGGGATGAATTCACCCCTCCACTTT. It translates to CASTTGGMNSPLHF.

This clone appeared a single time. V usage is TRBV15 and J usage is TRBJ1-5; TRBD1 matches 8 bases. Trimming cost V 4 bases and J 1 base; bases outside gene matches: 12. Germline V gene lookup returns CDR1 LNHNV and CDR2 YYDKDF (reference sequence). The CDR3 covers 18 residues. The CDR3 is CATSKDRALLWSNQPQHF. CDR3 nucleotides: TGTGCCACCAGCAAGGACAGGGCTCTCTTGTGGAGCAATCAGCCCCAGCATTTT.

J is TRBJ2-1 and V is TRBV4-1, with unresolved D. V was cut by 3 bases and J by 3 bases, with 12 bases left in between. The germline V gene encodes CDR1 MGHRA and CDR2 YSYEKL. The CDR3 has 15 residues. CDR3 nucleotide sequence: TGCGCCAGCAGCCACACAAAGGTCAACTACAATGAGCAGTTCTTC. This sequence encodes CASSHTKVNYNEQFF.

The J gene is TRBJ2-4, the V gene TRBV6-5; 7 bases fit TRBD2. The trim removed 2 bases at V and 4 bases at J, leaving 8 bases unmatched. Germline lookup yields CDR1 MNHEY and CDR2 SVGAGI. The CDR3 spans 16 residues. The CDR3 DNA sequence: TGTGCCAGCAGTTACATTCGCGGCGGGGGAAAAAACATTCAGTACTTC. Amino acids: CASSYIRGGGKNIQYF.

This chain joins TRBV29-1 and TRBJ2-1, with D tentatively TRBD1 (7 bases). The CDR3 sequence is 16 residues long. The V end was cut by 3 bases, the J end by 7 bases, with 22 bases between. Germline CDR1 is SQVTM and CDR2 is ANQGSEA. CDR3 nucleotide sequence: TGCAGCGTTGAGAAAAGGACAGGAGGGGGGAGGAATGAGCAGTTCTTC. Translating it yields CSVEKRTGGGRNEQFF.

The chain carries TRBV6-5 and TRBJ2-7; tentative D call: TRBD2 (5 bases). The CDR3 extends over 12 amino acids. Trimming took 6 bases from V and 2 from J, leaving 8 bases between them. The germline gives CDR1 MNHEY, CDR2 SVGAGI. CDR3 DNA sequence: TGTGCCAGCAGCTCCGGGACCTACGAGCAGTACTTC. It is translated as CASSSGTYEQYF.

This chain uses TRBV6-1 with TRBJ2-2; TRBD2 agrees at 7 bases. Losses at the gene ends were 7 bases for V and 3 bases for J; bases not matched to a gene: 5. The CDR3 sequence is 14 residues long. Germline lookup yields CDR1 MNHNS and CDR2 SASEGT. The CDR3 is CASKGGSDTGELFF. CDR3 in DNA: TGTGCCAGCAAGGGAGGGAGCGACACCGGGGAGCTGTTTTTT.

The V and J genes are TRBV7-9 and TRBJ2-5; D remains unclear. V was trimmed by 8 bases and J by 2 bases, leaving 6 bases between them. The CDR3 is made up of 11 amino acids. CDR1 and CDR2 (germline): SEHNR, FQNEAQ (reference sequence). CDR3 nucleotide sequence: TGTGCCAGCTCGTCTCAAGAGACCCAGTACTTC. This gives the protein CASSSQETQYF.

The chain's CDR3 is CASSWGADTEAFF. CDR3 in DNA: TGTGCCAGTAGTTGGGGGGCAGACACTGAAGCTTTCTTT. This sequence joins TRBV19 and TRBJ1-1; D might be TRBD1 (6 bases). V dropped 5 bases and J dropped 3 bases, with 10 bases sitting between them. Per germline, CDR1 LNHDA and CDR2 SQIVND (reference sequence). This CDR3 has 13 amino acids. Filled out from reference TRBV19 and TRBJ1-1, the complete variable domain reads DGGITQSPKYLFRKEGQNVTLSCEQNLNHDAMYWYRQDPGQGLRLIYYSQIVNDFQKGDIAEGYSVSREKKESFPLTVTSAQKNPTAFYLCASSWGADTEAFFGQGTRLTVV.

The rearrangement joins TRBV5-1 to TRBJ1-6; no firm D call. The V and J ends lost 0 bases and 10 bases respectively, with 11 bases between them. Germline values: CDR1 SGHRS, CDR2 YFSETQ. The length of the CDR3 is 14 residues. This CDR3 reads CASSLGSTGSPLHF. CDR3 in DNA: TGCGCCAGCAGCTTGGGGTCTACGGGATCACCCCTCCACTTT.

The CDR3 loop is CSVEDGGTQYF. The CDR3 bases are TGCAGCGTTGAAGATGGGGGGACCCAGTACTTC. The chain recombines TRBV29-1 with TRBJ2-5, with D perhaps given as TRBD1 or TRBD2 (5 bases each). The CDR3 extends over 11 amino acids. Per the germline V gene, CDR1 is SQVTM and CDR2 is ANQGSEA. Trimming pared 0 bases from V and 7 bases from J, leaving 6 bases between.

The genes are TRBV6-5 and TRBJ2-7; D not resolved. The CDR3 covers 14 residues. V gave up 10 bases and J gave up 5 bases, with 21 bases separating them. CDR1 and CDR2 from the germline V gene are MNHEY and SVGAGI. The CDR3 here is CATIFGPPLNEQYF. The CDR3 DNA reads TGTGCCACAATATTCGGACCCCCTCTTAACGAGCAGTACTTC.

The rearrangement joins TRBV5-1 to TRBJ2-1, with TRBD2 matching over 10 bases. The CDR3 consists of 16 residues. Germline CDR1 and CDR2: SGHRS and YFSETQ. With 0 bases clipped from V and 4 bases from J, the junction kept 4 bases outside the gene matches. In DNA form, the CDR3 reads TGCGCCAGCAGCTTGGGATCTAGCGGGAGATACAATGAGCAGTTCTTC. Protein sequence: CASSLGSSGRYNEQFF.

The V and J genes are TRBV5-4 and TRBJ1-2, with D unclear. The germline V and J ends were trimmed by 2 bases and 8 bases, with 10 bases remaining between them. Germline CDR1 reads SGHNT; CDR2 reads YYREEE (reference sequence). This CDR3 spans 12 amino acids. This chain's CDR3 is CASSFETGGYTF. The CDR3 DNA sequence: TGTGCCAGCAGCTTCGAAACGGGGGGCTACACCTTC. Filled out from reference TRBV5-4 and TRBJ1-2, the complete variable domain reads ETGVTQSPTHLIKTRGQQVTLRCSSQSGHNTVSWYQQALGQGPQFIFQYYREEENGRGNFPPRFSGLQFPNYSSELNVNALELDDSALYLCASSFETGGYTFGSGTRLTVV.

On this clone itself: A much bigger clone sits one base away, suggesting this may be a read error. Other DNA sequences of this sample code for an identical CDR3. The chain links TRBV11-2 to TRBJ2-5; no clear D. The CDR3 covers 11 residues. Germline-derived CDR1 and CDR2 are SGHAT and FQNNGV. The V gene lost 1 base and the J gene lost 5 bases, with 2 bases spanning the gap. In nucleotides, the CDR3 is TGTGCCAGCAGCTTAGTGGAGACCCAGTACTTC. This gives the protein CASSLVETQYF.